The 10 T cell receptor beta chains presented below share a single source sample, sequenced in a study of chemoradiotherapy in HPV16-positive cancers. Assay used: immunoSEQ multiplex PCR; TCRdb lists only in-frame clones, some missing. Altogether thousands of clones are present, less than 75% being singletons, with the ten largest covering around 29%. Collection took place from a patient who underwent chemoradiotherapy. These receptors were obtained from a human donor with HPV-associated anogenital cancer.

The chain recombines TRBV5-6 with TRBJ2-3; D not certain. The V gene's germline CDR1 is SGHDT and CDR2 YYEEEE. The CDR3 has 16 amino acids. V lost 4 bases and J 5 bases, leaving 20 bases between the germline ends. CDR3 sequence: CASSPPRRRARDTQYF. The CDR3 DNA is TGTGCCAGCAGCCCCCCCAGGCGACGAGCAAGAGATACGCAGTATTTT.

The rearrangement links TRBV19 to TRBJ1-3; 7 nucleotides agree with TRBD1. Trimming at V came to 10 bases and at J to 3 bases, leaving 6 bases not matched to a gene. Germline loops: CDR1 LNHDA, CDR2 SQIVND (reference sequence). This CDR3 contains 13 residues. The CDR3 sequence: CATQTGRGNTIYF. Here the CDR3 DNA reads TGTGCCACTCAGACAGGGCGTGGAAACACCATATATTTT.

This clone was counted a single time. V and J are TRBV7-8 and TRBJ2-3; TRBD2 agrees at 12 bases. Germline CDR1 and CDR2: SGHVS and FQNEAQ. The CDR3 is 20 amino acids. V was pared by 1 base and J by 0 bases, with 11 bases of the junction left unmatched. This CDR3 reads CASSLEGGTSGRLSTDTQYF. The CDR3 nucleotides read TGTGCCAGCAGCTTAGAGGGGGGGACTAGCGGGCGCCTAAGCACAGATACGCAGTATTTT.

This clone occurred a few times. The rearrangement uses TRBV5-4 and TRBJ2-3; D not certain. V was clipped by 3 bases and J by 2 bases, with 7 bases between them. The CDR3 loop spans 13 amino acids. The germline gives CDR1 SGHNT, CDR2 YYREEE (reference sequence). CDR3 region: CASSSENTDTQYF. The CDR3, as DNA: TGTGCCAGCAGCTCCGAAAACACAGATACGCAGTATTTT.

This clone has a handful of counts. CDR3 sequence reads: CASSRTGGGHGYTF. The CDR3, as DNA: TGCGCCAGCAGCCGGACAGGGGGCGGTCATGGCTACACCTTC. The chain is built from TRBV5-1 and TRBJ1-2; 11 positions match TRBD1. The CDR3 runs to 14 residues. Germline values: CDR1 SGHRS, CDR2 YFSETQ. After removal of 4 bases from V and 6 bases from J, the junction contained 5 bases not matched to a gene.

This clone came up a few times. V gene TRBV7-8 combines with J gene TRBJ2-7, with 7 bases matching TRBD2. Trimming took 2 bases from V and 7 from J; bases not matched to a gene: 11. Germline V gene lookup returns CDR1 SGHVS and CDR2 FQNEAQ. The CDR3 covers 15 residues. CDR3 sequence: CASSLKVGGPQEQYF. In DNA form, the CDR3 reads TGTGCCAGCAGCTTAAAGGTGGGAGGGCCACAAGAGCAGTACTTC.

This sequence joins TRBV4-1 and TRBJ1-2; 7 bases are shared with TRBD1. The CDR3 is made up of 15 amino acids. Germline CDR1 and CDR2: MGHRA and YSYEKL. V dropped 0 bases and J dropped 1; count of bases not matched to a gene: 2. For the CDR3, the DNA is TGCGCCAGCAGCCAAGACACAGGGGTTAACTATGGCTACACCTTC. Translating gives CASSQDTGVNYGYTF.

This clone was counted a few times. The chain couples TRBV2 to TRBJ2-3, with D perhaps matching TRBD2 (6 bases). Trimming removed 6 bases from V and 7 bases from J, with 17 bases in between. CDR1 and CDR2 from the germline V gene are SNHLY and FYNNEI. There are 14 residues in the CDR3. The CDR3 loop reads CASRGDSRLNTQYF. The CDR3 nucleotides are TGTGCCAGCAGGGGGGACTCCCGCTTGAATACGCAGTATTTT.

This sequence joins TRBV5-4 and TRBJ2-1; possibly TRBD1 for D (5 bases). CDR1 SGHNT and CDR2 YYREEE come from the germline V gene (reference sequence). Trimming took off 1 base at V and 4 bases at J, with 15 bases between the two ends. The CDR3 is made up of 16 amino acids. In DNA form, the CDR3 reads TGTGCCAGCAGCTTGTCCGCAGGGTCCCCGTACAATGAGCAGTTCTTC. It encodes CASSLSAGSPYNEQFF.

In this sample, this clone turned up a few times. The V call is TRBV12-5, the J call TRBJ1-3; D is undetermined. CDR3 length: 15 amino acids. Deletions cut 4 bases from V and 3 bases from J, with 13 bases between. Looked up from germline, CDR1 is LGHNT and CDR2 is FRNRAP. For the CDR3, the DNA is TGTGCTAGTGGTTCGGCCCTAGCCCTTGGAAACACCATATATTTT. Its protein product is CASGSALALGNTIYF.